This T cell receptor (beta chain) was found in a study of early T cells in non-severe SARS-CoV-2 infection (TCRdb year 2021). In the study overall: Because TCR sequencing relied on bulk RNA taken from unsorted whole blood, pairing of alpha and beta chains was not possible. Broader findings and caveats from the paper: VDJdb matching was skewed toward anti-spike CD8 responses and likely underestimated virus-specific expansions, missing private and CD4 specificities.

The method was 5' RACE. Sequencing relied on a NextSeq 500. Unique molecular identifiers were attached to individual cDNA molecules in the TCR library protocol so that sequencing error and PCR bias could be corrected. TCR alpha and beta chains were both sequenced, and the abundances of alpha and beta sequences in each sample were closely correlated with each other. On the authors' methods: Decombinator V4 was used to annotate TCR sequences for V gene, J gene and CDR3. TCRs were defined as expanded if a significant change between any two time points was detected under a Poisson model with p below 0.0001. TCR abundances were normalised to the total number of TCRs sequenced in each sample and reported as counts per million. MAIT TCRs were defined by TRAV1-2 paired with TRAJ12, TRAJ20 or TRAJ33, and iNKT TCRs by TRAV10 paired with TRAJ18. VDJdb, accessed on 1 November 2021, was searched for TCRs annotated for CMV, EBV and SARS-CoV-2, and TCRs annotated for more than one antigen were excluded. Using fastp trimming at Q25 and MiXCR clonotype assembly, TCRdb reanalyzed the public sequencing data and kept in-frame beta chains. When rows share a CDR3 protein, they turn into one entry using the most common DNA and genes. TCRdb's processing, not the authors', yielded these V and J calls. Present in this sample are under 35,000 distinct CDR3 sequences, around 7% of which were seen just once. Together, the top ten hold 2.5% to 3% of the sample.

Per the germline V gene, MNHEY is the CDR1 and SVGEGT is the CDR2. The germline V end is reduced by 9 bases and the J end by 4 bases; junction bases left unmatched: 9. From the cysteine up to the phenylalanine, the CDR3 has a length of 14 residues. Left in the record is the CDR3 DNA by itself, 42 bases read in frame from the first base. A case-control design nested within a healthcare worker cohort in London, UK, was used, with weekly nasopharyngeal swab PCR tests and blood sampling performed. Healthcare workers were recruited between 23 and 31 March 2020, during the week of the UK lockdown, and were followed weekly for up to roughly 15 weeks. This clonotype was recorded at least ten times. Its target antigen remains unknown. No clone much larger than this one lies a single base away; base qualities are absent.

The TCR originated in an adult who was a healthcare worker with PCR-confirmed SARS-CoV-2 infection or an uninfected control (not recorded which). The rearranged segments are TRBV6-2 or TRBV6-3 and TRBJ2-1, with TRBD2 matching 7 junction bases. The specimen was whole blood. The CDR3 region: CASRRDYLYNEQFF. In nucleotides, the sequence is TGTGCCAGTCGCCGGGACTACCTATACAATGAGCAGTTCTTC.